This T cell receptor (beta chain) was captured by sequencing in a study of blood T cell repertoires in COVID-19. In the study overall: Samples came from the United States, Italy and Spain, spanning acute and convalescent COVID-19. Sample material is recorded as cDNA or gDNA derived from T cells, B-cell-depleted T cells, or PBMCs.

V trimming: 4 bases; J trimming: 0 bases; junction bases outside the gene matches: 10. CDR1 is SGDLS, CDR2 YYNGEE, per germline. The CDR3 covers 19 residues. Authors' methods: Nucleated cell number was recorded as an estimate derived from reference gene primer amplification. Sequencing was performed with immunoSEQ multiplex PCR; in TCRdb, only in-frame clones are kept and a portion is missing. V and J calls and clone size are as listed in that table; D and trimming were resolved from the DNA. The data contain approximately 70,000 clones, roughly 85% of them singletons. The genes are TRBV9 and TRBJ2-6; 10 bases align to TRBD1. The TCR sequence derives from a human donor in a cohort sampled during active COVID-19. The source material was peripheral blood. CDR3 residues: CASSSRDRGITSGANVLTF. CDR3 sequence (DNA): TGTGCCAGCAGCTCCCGGGACAGGGGAATAACCTCTGGGGCCAACGTCCTGACTTTC.